These 32 T cell receptor beta chains were sequenced from one sample in a study of blood T cell repertoires in COVID-19 (dated by TCRdb to about 2020). The library was generated by the immunoSEQ multiplex PCR assay. This is the immuneACCESS table as TCRdb keeps it, with only in-frame sequences that have V and J called. A part of the clones is gone; compared with another copy, unresolved V genes explain less than half, and the rest is unexplained. The sample table records 250,000 to 300,000 clones; roughly 80% of these occur just once. Roughly 4% of the sample is in the top ten clones. Specimen: PBMCs or T cells enriched from blood (not recorded which). The receptors stem from a man aged 25 to 45 with acute COVID-19.

This chain connects TRBV18 to TRBJ2-5; D remains unclear. The CDR3 sequence is 13 residues long. Germline V gives CDR1 KGHSH, CDR2 LQKENI. The V and J ends lost 3 bases and 2 bases respectively, with 7 bases between them. Written as DNA, the CDR3 is TGTGCCAGCTCACCGGCGGAACAAGAGACCCAGTACTTC. Residues: CASSPAEQETQYF.

The chain carries TRBV19 and TRBJ1-5; a possible D gene is TRBD1 (5 bases). V gave up 10 bases and J gave up 2 bases, with 12 bases separating them. The CDR3 consists of 13 residues. The germline gives CDR1 LNHDA, CDR2 SQIVND (reference sequence). The CDR3 spells CATRRGGNQPQHF. The CDR3 DNA sequence: TGTGCCACCCGGAGGGGCGGCAATCAGCCCCAGCATTTT.

The chain joins TRBV9 to TRBJ1-3; TRBD1 aligns across 10 bases. V shed 3 bases, J shed 3 bases, and the junction held 6 bases outside the gene matches. Germline V gene lookup returns CDR1 SGDLS and CDR2 YYNGEE. This CDR3 is built from 16 residues. The CDR3 nucleotides read TGTGCCAGCAGCGGAAGACAGGGGGCTAGTGGAAACACCATATATTTT. This codes for CASSGRQGASGNTIYF.

This clone was detected only a few times. This rearrangement joins TRBV5-5 to TRBJ1-1; no clear D. Germline V lookup: CDR1 SGHKS, CDR2 YYEKEE (reference sequence). V gave up 3 bases and J gave up 0 bases, with 15 bases separating them. This CDR3 has 16 residues. The CDR3 spells CASSSSSSFMNTEAFF. The CDR3 DNA reads TGTGCCAGCAGCTCTAGCTCATCCTTCATGAACACTGAAGCTTTCTTT.

The CDR3 DNA is TGTGCCAGCAGTAAACTAGCGGGGGTTAACAATGAGCAGTTCTTC. Translated, it gives CASSKLAGVNNEQFF. The chain uses TRBV2 and TRBJ2-1, with TRBD2 identical over 11 bases. The V segment lost 5 bases and the J segment 5 bases; nucleotides outside the gene matches: 5. Per germline, CDR1 SNHLY and CDR2 FYNNEI. This CDR3 has 15 amino acids.

V gene TRBV19 combines with J gene TRBJ2-7; a weak D match, TRBD2 (5 bases). The CDR3 is 14 amino acids. V lost 6 bases and J 0 bases, leaving 12 bases between the germline ends. The germline gives CDR1 LNHDA, CDR2 SQIVND (reference sequence). Here the CDR3 DNA reads TGTGCCAGTAGCCCGACGGGGTACTCCTACGAGCAGTACGTC. Its translation is CASSPTGYSYEQYV.

This sequence joins TRBV28 and TRBJ1-5; D gene uncertain. The germline gives CDR1 MDHEN, CDR2 SYDVKM. This CDR3 is 12 amino acids long. With 7 bases removed from V and 6 bases from J, the gap between germline ends came to 10 bases. CDR3 sequence reads: CASTRSAQPQHF. In DNA form, the CDR3 reads TGTGCCAGCACCAGGTCGGCTCAGCCCCAGCATTTT.

This clone has more than one count but fewer than ten. The V call is TRBV7-9, the J call TRBJ1-4; TRBD1 is a possible D gene (5 bases). Trimming took off 2 bases at V and 0 bases at J, with 7 bases between the two ends. CDR3 length: 15 amino acids. Germline values: CDR1 SEHNR, CDR2 FQNEAQ (reference sequence). This chain's CDR3 is CASSLQGSTNEKLFF. CDR3 sequence (DNA): TGTGCCAGCAGCTTACAGGGATCAACTAATGAAAAACTGTTTTTT.

The chain recombines TRBV6-1 with TRBJ1-2; no firm D call. Germline V gives CDR1 MNHNS, CDR2 SASEGT. This CDR3 has 14 residues. Trimming pared 1 base from V and 5 bases from J, leaving 11 bases between. Written as DNA, the CDR3 is TGTGCCAGCAGTGAAGGTGGAGGGAGGTATGGCTACACCTTC. This codes for CASSEGGGRYGYTF.

The chain recombines TRBV9 with TRBJ2-3, with 9 bases that match TRBD1. This CDR3 comprises 18 residues. V dropped 3 bases and J dropped 2; count of bases not matched to a gene: 13. Germline V gene lookup returns CDR1 SGDLS and CDR2 YYNGEE. This chain's CDR3 is CASSAPGQGRALTDTQYF. For the CDR3, the DNA is TGTGCCAGCAGCGCCCCGGGACAGGGACGGGCCCTCACAGATACGCAGTATTTT. The full variable domain, completed using reference TRBV9 and TRBJ2-3, is DSGVTQTPKHLITATGQRVTLRCSPRSGDLSVYWYQQSLDQGLQFLIQYYNGEERAKGNILERFSAQQFPDLHSELNLSSLELGDSALYFCASSAPGQGRALTDTQYFGPGTRLTVL.

The rearrangement joins TRBV19 to TRBJ1-4; D perhaps matches TRBD1 (5 bases). The CDR3 runs 15 residues. CDR1 LNHDA and CDR2 SQIVND come from the germline V gene (reference sequence). Trimming took 5 bases from V and 6 from J, leaving 16 bases between them. The CDR3 region has the DNA TGTGCCAGTAGTGCGGGACCCCGGGGACATGAAAAACTGTTTTTT. Protein sequence: CASSAGPRGHEKLFF. The full variable domain, its missing parts supplied by reference TRBV19 and TRBJ1-4, is DGGITQSPKYLFRKEGQNVTLSCEQNLNHDAMYWYRQDPGQGLRLIYYSQIVNDFQKGDIAEGYSVSREKKESFPLTVTSAQKNPTAFYLCASSAGPRGHEKLFFGSGTQLSVL.

The V gene is TRBV7-9, the J gene TRBJ2-5, with TRBD2 matching over 10 bases. CDR1 and CDR2 from the germline V gene are SEHNR and FQNEAQ (reference sequence). V shed 6 bases and J 4 bases; nucleotides not matched to a gene: 8. The CDR3 loop spans 15 amino acids. The CDR3 bases are TGTGCCAGCAGACCTAGCGGGAGTTCTGTAGAGACCCAGTACTTC. As protein: CASRPSGSSVETQYF.

V usage is TRBV7-2 and J usage is TRBJ2-5; D is ambiguous. The V end was cut by 3 bases, the J end by 4 bases, with 12 bases between. The CDR3 contains 14 residues. CDR1 is SGHTA, CDR2 FQGNSA, per germline. The CDR3 coding sequence is TGTGCCAGCAGCTTCGGTGCCCCCCCAGAGACCCAGTACTTC. Translating it yields CASSFGAPPETQYF.

The chain combines TRBV7-9 with TRBJ2-5; no clear D gene. The CDR3 runs 13 residues. The V gene lost 6 bases and the J gene lost 1 base, with 9 bases spanning the gap. CDR1 and CDR2 (germline): SEHNR, FQNEAQ (reference sequence). In nucleotides, the CDR3 is TGTGCCAGCAGTGTGGCCATCCAAGAGACCCAGTACTTC. It specifies CASSVAIQETQYF. The variable domain in full, with the rest retrieved from reference TRBV7-9 and TRBJ2-5, is DTGVSQNPRHKITKRGQNVTFRCDPISEHNRLYWYRQTLGQGPEFLTYFQNEAQLEKSRLLSDRFSAERPKGSFSTLEIQRTEQGDSAMYLCASSVAIQETQYFGPGTRLLVL.

The chain combines TRBV30 with TRBJ1-2; D is ambiguous. The germline V gene encodes CDR1 GTSNPN and CDR2 SVGIG (reference sequence). The CDR3 consists of 12 residues. The V end lost 0 bases, the J end lost 13 bases, and 15 bases lay between the germline ends. CDR3 residues: CAWSVSHPGRTF. The DNA for the CDR3 is TGTGCCTGGAGTGTTTCCCATCCTGGGCGCACCTTC.

The chain couples TRBV19 to TRBJ2-1, with a tentative D call TRBD2 (5 bases). This CDR3 is 15 amino acids long. V lost 3 bases to trimming and J lost 4 bases, with 13 bases between them. From germline, CDR1 is LNHDA and CDR2 SQIVND (reference sequence). The CDR3 loop reads CASSIKVRGYNEQFF. The CDR3 nucleotides read TGTGCCAGTAGTATTAAAGTCCGGGGATACAATGAGCAGTTCTTC.

This chain joins TRBV23-1 and TRBJ2-3; 7 nucleotides agree with TRBD1. TRBV23-1 is known as an ORF, though its function is uncertain. The CDR3 spans 17 residues. Trimming at V came to 6 bases and at J to 2 bases, leaving 14 bases not matched to a gene. The CDR3, as DNA: TGCGCCAGCAGGAGAAGGGATGGACAGGCTAACACAGATACGCAGTATTTT. As protein: CASRRRDGQANTDTQYF.

This chain joins TRBV5-6 and TRBJ1-6; 7 positions match TRBD1. Trimming took 0 bases from V and 5 from J; bases not matched to a gene: 2. The germline V gene has CDR1 SGHDT and CDR2 YYEEEE. CDR3 length: 15 amino acids. The CDR3 protein is CASSLGQGDNSPLHF. The CDR3 nucleotides read TGTGCCAGCAGCTTGGGACAGGGCGATAATTCACCCCTCCACTTT.

This chain uses TRBV7-2 with TRBJ1-4; tentative D call: TRBD1 (5 bases). V was trimmed by 3 bases and J by 5 bases, leaving 13 bases between them. CDR3 length: 15 residues. Germline V gene sequence: CDR1 SGHTA, CDR2 FQGNSA. For the CDR3, the DNA is TGTGCCAGCAGCTTTAGAACAGGAAAAAATGAAAAACTGTTTTTT. Translated, it gives CASSFRTGKNEKLFF.

The rearrangement links TRBV5-6 to TRBJ1-2; D is undetermined. V lost 2 bases and J 7 bases, leaving 18 bases between the germline ends. The CDR3 has 15 amino acids. Germline CDR1 is SGHDT and CDR2 is YYEEEE. The CDR3 is CASSFPKTISGGYTF. The CDR3 nucleotides are TGTGCCAGCAGCTTTCCGAAGACGATCTCAGGTGGCTACACCTTC.

This chain uses TRBV5-8 with TRBJ2-1; D may be TRBD2 (6 bases). Germline V CDR1 and CDR2: SGHTS, YDEGEE. The CDR3 covers 15 residues. The V end lost 4 bases, the J end lost 4 bases, and 15 bases lay between the germline ends. The CDR3 DNA reads as TGTGCCAGCAGCCTCAATGCCGGGGGATACAATGAGCAGTTCTTC. Amino acid sequence: CASSLNAGGYNEQFF.

The rearrangement joins TRBV10-2 to TRBJ1-2, with 8 bases lining up with TRBD1. CDR1 and CDR2 (germline): WSHSY, SAAADI. V shed 0 bases and J 2 bases; nucleotides not matched to a gene: 2. The CDR3 extends over 15 amino acids. The CDR3 protein is CASSESRTGNYGYTF. The CDR3 nucleotides are TGCGCCAGCAGTGAGTCAAGGACAGGGAACTATGGCTACACCTTC.

V and J are TRBV5-3 and TRBJ1-5; D gene ambiguous. TRBV5-3 counts as an open reading frame of uncertain function. CDR3 length equals 13 residues. V lost 0 bases and J 10 bases, leaving 11 bases between the germline ends. The CDR3 here is CARSLAAALPQHF. In DNA, the CDR3 is TGTGCCAGAAGCTTGGCGGCAGCACTACCCCAGCATTTT.

The rearrangement uses TRBV7-9 and TRBJ1-4; 10 bases line up with TRBD1. The CDR3 is made up of 15 amino acids. J gave up 8 bases and V 3 bases, and 6 bases lay outside the gene matches. The germline V gene has CDR1 SEHNR and CDR2 FQNEAQ (reference sequence). CDR3 in DNA: TGTGCCAGCAGCTTTCCGACAGGGGGCGGCGAAAAACTGTTTTTT. This sequence encodes CASSFPTGGGEKLFF.

J is TRBJ1-5 and V is TRBV6-5; 7 nucleotides line up with TRBD1. V shed 6 bases and J 5 bases; nucleotides not matched to a gene: 7. In germline, CDR1 is MNHEY, CDR2 SVGAGI. The CDR3 length is 14 residues. CDR3 in DNA: TGTGCCAGCAGACCTGGGGGACAGCATCAGCCCCAGCATTTT. The encoded protein is CASRPGGQHQPQHF.

V usage is TRBV6-5 and J usage is TRBJ1-1; possible D gene TRBD1, 6 bases. The V end lost 1 base, the J end lost 6 bases, and 15 bases lay between the germline ends. Germline CDR1 and CDR2: MNHEY and SVGAGI. The CDR3 loop spans 15 amino acids. The DNA for the CDR3 is TGTGCCAGCAGTTACTTAAGCCAGGGGATCTCTGAAGCTTTCTTT. It specifies CASSYLSQGISEAFF.

This clone was seen once. This chain links TRBV7-3 with TRBJ2-1, with 10 bases that match TRBD1. V lost 3 bases to trimming and J lost 8 bases; unmatched junction nucleotides: 7. Germline lookup yields CDR1 SGHTA and CDR2 FQGTGA. The CDR3 loop spans 15 amino acids. The CDR3 region is CASSFPGQGLDEQFF. Here the CDR3 DNA reads TGTGCCAGCAGCTTCCCGGGACAGGGGTTGGATGAGCAGTTCTTC.

In this sample, this clone turned up once. Compared with germline, one end of the junction differs, possibly owing to a read error. The rearrangement uses TRBV5-1 and TRBJ2-2; 10 positions match TRBD1. Germline CDR1 reads SGHRS; CDR2 reads YFSETQ. The CDR3 contains 15 residues. Here the CDR3 reads CASSSGDRGSGELFF. As DNA, the CDR3 is TGTGCCAGCAGCAGTGGGGACAGGGGCTCCGGGGAGCTGTTTTTT. Full variable domain (rest looked up from reference TRBV5-1 and TRBJ2-2): KAGVTQTPRYLIKTRGQQVTLSCSPISGHRSVSWYQQTPGQGLQFLFEYFSETQRNKGNFPGRFSGRQFSNSRSEMNVSTLELGDSALYLCASSSGDRGSGELFFGEGSRLTVL.

For this clone: The junction departs from germline at one end; a sequencing error may be responsible. V gene TRBV5-1 combines with J gene TRBJ1-6; TRBD1 might be the D (5 bases). CDR1 SGHRS and CDR2 YFSETQ come from the germline V gene. The CDR3 is made up of 15 amino acids. In nucleotides, the CDR3 is TGTGCCAGCAGCCTAAGGACGGGGGGTAATTCACCCCTCCACTTT. Its translation: CASSLRTGGNSPLHF.

The rearrangement uses TRBV14 and TRBJ1-1; D is uncertain. In germline, CDR1 is SGHDN, CDR2 FVKESK. The CDR3 consists of 16 residues. The V and J ends lost 1 base and 1 base respectively, with 13 bases between them. The chain's CDR3 is CASSQVLALWNTEAFF. CDR3 nucleotides: TGTGCCAGCAGCCAAGTATTGGCCCTTTGGAACACTGAAGCTTTCTTT.

The chain combines TRBV10-1 with TRBJ2-4; 9 bases line up with TRBD2. Germline assignment: CDR1 WNHNN and CDR2 SYGVQD (reference sequence). The CDR3 runs to 14 residues. The J segment lost 10 bases and the V segment lost 3 bases, leaving 7 bases of the junction unmatched. The CDR3 here is CASSEGGGEDIQYF. CDR3 DNA sequence: TGCGCCAGCAGTGAAGGCGGGGGGGAGGATATTCAGTACTTC.

The chain combines TRBV4-1 with TRBJ2-5; TRBD2 agrees at 10 bases. The CDR3 has 16 amino acids. CDR1 and CDR2 from the germline V gene are MGHRA and YSYEKL. V lost 2 bases, J lost 9 bases, and 12 bases stayed unmatched. The CDR3 DNA reads TGCGCCAGCAGCCAACCCCCAGCGGGAGGGGGTAAGGCCCAGTACTTC. This sequence encodes CASSQPPAGGGKAQYF.